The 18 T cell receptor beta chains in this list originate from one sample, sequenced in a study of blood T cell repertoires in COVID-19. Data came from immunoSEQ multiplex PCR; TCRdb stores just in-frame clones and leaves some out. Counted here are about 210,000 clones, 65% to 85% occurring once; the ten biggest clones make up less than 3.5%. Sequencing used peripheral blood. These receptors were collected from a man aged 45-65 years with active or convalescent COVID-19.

Here the CDR3 DNA reads TGTGCCAGCAGCCGCGGGGAGCAAGAGACCCAGTACTTC. It is translated as CASSRGEQETQYF. This chain uses TRBV21-1 with TRBJ2-5; TRBD2 was called by the table and not checked on the DNA. TRBV21-1 is described as a pseudogene. The CDR3 runs 13 residues.

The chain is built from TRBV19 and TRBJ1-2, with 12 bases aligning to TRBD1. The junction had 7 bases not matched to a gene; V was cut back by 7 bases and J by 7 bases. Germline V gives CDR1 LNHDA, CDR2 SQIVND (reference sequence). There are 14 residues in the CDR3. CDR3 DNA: TGTGCCAGTACCGTAGGGACAGGGGGCCTTGGCTACACCTTC. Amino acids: CASTVGTGGLGYTF.

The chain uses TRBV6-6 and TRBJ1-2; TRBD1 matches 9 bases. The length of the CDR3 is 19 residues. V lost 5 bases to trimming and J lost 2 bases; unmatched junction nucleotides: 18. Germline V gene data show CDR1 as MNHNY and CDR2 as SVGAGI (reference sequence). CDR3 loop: CASSPARDRVSGGNYGYTF. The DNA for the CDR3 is TGTGCCAGCAGTCCGGCCCGGGACAGGGTATCGGGCGGAAACTATGGCTACACCTTC.

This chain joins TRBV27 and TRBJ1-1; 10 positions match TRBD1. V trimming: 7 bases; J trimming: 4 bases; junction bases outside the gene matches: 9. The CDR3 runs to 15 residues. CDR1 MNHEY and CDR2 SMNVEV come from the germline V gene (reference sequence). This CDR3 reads CASTPGQGIGTEAFF. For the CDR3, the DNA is TGTGCCAGCACCCCGGGACAGGGGATCGGCACTGAAGCTTTCTTT.

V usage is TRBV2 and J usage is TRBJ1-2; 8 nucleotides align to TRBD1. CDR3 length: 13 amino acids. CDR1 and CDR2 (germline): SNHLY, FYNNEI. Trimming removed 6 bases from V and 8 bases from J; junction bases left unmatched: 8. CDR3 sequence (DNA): TGTGCCAGCAGGCCGACAGGGGCCGGAGGCTACACCTTC. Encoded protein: CASRPTGAGGYTF.

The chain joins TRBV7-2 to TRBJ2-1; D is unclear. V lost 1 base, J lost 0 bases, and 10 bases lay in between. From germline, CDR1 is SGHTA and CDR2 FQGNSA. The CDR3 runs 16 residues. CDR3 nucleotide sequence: TGTGCCAGCAGCTTAGTTCCCTCCAGCTCCTACAATGAGCAGTTCTTC. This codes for CASSLVPSSSYNEQFF.

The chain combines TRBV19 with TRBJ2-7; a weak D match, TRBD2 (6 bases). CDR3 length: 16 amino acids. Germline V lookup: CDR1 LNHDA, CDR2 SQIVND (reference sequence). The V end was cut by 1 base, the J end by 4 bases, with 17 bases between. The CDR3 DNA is TGTGCCAGTAGTATAGGCCCCGGACCCGGAGGGTACGAGCAGTACTTC. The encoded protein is CASSIGPGPGGYEQYF.

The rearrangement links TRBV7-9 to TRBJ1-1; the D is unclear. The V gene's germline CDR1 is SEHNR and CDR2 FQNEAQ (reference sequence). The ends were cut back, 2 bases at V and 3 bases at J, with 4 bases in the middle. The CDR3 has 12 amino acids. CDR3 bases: TGTGCCAGCAGCTTACAGGACACTGAAGCTTTCTTT. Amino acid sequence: CASSLQDTEAFF.

CDR3 DNA sequence: TGTGCCAGCAGGGGCCCGACTAGCGGGATGTGGTCCAATGAGCAGTTCTTC. It encodes CASRGPTSGMWSNEQFF. The chain employs TRBV2 and TRBJ2-1; TRBD2 matches at 11 bases. The CDR3 contains 17 residues. Trimming cost V 6 bases and J 6 bases; bases outside gene matches: 13. Germline V lookup: CDR1 SNHLY, CDR2 FYNNEI. The whole variable domain, filled in from reference TRBV2 and TRBJ2-1, reads EPEVTQTPSHQVTQMGQEVILRCVPISNHLYFYWYRQILGQKVEFLVSFYNNEISEKSEIFDDQFSVERPDGSNFTLKIRSTKLEDSAMYFCASRGPTSGMWSNEQFFGPGTRLTVL.

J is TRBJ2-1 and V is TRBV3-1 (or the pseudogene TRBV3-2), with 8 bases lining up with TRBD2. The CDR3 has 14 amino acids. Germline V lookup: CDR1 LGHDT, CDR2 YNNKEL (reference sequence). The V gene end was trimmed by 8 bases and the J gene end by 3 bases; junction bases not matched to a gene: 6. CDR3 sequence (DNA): TGTGCCAGCGCAGGCGGGGGGCACTACAATGAGCAGTTCTTC. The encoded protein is CASAGGGHYNEQFF.

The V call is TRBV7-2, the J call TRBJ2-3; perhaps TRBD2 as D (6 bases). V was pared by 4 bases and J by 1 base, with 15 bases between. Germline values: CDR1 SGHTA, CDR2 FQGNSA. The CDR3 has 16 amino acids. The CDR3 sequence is CASSSPEPGGTDTQYF. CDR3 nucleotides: TGTGCCAGCAGCTCTCCGGAACCGGGGGGCACAGATACGCAGTATTTT.

CDR3 sequence: CASSSRQGISEKLFF. The CDR3 bases are TGTGCCAGCAGCTCGCGACAGGGGATAAGTGAAAAACTGTTTTTT. The rearrangement links TRBV9 to TRBJ1-4, with TRBD1 matching over 8 bases. The CDR3 contains 15 residues. J gave up 7 bases and V 4 bases, and 9 bases lay outside the gene matches. Germline values: CDR1 SGDLS, CDR2 YYNGEE.

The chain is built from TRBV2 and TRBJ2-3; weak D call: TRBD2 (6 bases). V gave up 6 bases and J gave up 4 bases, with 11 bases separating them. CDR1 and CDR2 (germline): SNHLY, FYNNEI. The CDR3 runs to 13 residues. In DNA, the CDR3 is TGTGCCAGCAGGGGGGACTCTTCAGATACGCAGTATTTT. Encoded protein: CASRGDSSDTQYF.

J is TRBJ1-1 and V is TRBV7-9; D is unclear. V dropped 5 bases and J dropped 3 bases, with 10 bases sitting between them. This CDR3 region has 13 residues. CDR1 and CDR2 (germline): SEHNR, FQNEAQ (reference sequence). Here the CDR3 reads CASSLGQYTEAFF. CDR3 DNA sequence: TGTGCCAGCAGCCTAGGGCAGTACACTGAAGCTTTCTTT.

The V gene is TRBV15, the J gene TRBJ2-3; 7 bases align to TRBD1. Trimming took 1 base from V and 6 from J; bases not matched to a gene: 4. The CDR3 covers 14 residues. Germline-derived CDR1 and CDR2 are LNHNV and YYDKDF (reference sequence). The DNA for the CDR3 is TGTGCCACCAGCAGAGGACAGGGAAGCGATACGCAGTATTTT. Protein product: CATSRGQGSDTQYF.

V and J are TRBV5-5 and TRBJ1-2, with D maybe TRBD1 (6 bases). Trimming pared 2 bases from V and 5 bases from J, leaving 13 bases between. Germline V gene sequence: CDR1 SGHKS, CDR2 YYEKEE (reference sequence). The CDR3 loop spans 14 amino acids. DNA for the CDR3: TGTGCCAGCAGCTTCGTGGACAGCAGTTATGGCTACACCTTC. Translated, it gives CASSFVDSSYGYTF.

CDR3 sequence: CASSPPSSSGTQYF. The CDR3 DNA sequence: TGTGCCAGCTCACCGCCGTCATCGTCGGGAACCCAGTACTTC. J is TRBJ2-5 and V is TRBV18, with a weak D call TRBD2 (5 bases). The germline V gene encodes CDR1 KGHSH and CDR2 LQKENI. The CDR3 has 14 residues. Between the trimmed V and J ends, which lost 3 bases and 8 bases, there was a span of 16 bases.

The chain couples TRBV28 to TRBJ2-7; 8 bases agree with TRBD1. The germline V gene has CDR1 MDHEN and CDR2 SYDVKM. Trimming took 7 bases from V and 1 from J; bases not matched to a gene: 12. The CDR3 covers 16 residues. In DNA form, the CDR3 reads TGTGCCAGCACCGTCCAGGGGGCCAGAATATCCTACGAGCAGTACTTC. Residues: CASTVQGARISYEQYF. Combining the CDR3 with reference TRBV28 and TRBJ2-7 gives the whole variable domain DVKVTQSSRYLVKRTGEKVFLECVQDMDHENMFWYRQDPGLGLRLIYFSYDVKMKEKGDIPEGYSVSREKKERFSLILESASTNQTSMYLCASTVQGARISYEQYFGPGTRLTVT.